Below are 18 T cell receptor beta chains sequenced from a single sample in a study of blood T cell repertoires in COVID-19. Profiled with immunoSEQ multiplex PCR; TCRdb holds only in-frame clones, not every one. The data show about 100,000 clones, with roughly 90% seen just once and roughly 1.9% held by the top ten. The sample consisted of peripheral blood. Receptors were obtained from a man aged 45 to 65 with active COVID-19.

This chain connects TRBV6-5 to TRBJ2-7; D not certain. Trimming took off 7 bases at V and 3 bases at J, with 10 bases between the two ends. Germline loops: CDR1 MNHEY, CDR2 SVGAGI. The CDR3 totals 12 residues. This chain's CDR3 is CASTSSYYEQYF. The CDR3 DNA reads TGTGCCAGCACGTCCAGTTACTACGAGCAGTACTTC.

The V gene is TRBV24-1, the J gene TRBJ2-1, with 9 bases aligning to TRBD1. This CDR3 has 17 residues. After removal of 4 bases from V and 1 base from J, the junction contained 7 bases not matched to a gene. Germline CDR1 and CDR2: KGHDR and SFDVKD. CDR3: CATSDPGQGPSYNEQFF. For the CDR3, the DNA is TGTGCCACCAGTGACCCTGGACAGGGGCCATCCTACAATGAGCAGTTCTTC.

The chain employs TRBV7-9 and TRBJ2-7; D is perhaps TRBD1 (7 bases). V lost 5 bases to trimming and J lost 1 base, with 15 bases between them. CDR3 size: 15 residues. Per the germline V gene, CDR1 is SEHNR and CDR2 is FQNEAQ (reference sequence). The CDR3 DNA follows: TGTGCCAGCAGCCATATGACAGGGACTTCCTACGAGCAGTACTTC. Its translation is CASSHMTGTSYEQYF.

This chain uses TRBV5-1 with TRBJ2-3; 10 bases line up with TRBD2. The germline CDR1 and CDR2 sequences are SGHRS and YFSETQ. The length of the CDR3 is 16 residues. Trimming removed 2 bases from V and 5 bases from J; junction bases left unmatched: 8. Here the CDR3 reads CASSFQSGGAQDTQYF. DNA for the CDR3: TGCGCCAGCAGCTTTCAAAGCGGGGGGGCCCAAGATACGCAGTATTTT. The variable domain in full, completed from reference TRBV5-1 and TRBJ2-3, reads KAGVTQTPRYLIKTRGQQVTLSCSPISGHRSVSWYQQTPGQGLQFLFEYFSETQRNKGNFPGRFSGRQFSNSRSEMNVSTLELGDSALYLCASSFQSGGAQDTQYFGPGTRLTVL.

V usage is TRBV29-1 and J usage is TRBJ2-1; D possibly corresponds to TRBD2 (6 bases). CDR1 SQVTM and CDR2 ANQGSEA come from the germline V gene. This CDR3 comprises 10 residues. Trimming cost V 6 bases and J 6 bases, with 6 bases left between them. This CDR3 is CSVGSNEQFF. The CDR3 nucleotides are TGCAGCGTCGGGAGCAATGAGCAGTTCTTC.

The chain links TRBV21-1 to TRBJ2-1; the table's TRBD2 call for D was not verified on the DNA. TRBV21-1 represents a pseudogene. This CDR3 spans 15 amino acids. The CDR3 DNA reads TGTGCCAGCATCAGACTAGCGGGGATAGACAATGAGCAGTTCTTC. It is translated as CASIRLAGIDNEQFF.

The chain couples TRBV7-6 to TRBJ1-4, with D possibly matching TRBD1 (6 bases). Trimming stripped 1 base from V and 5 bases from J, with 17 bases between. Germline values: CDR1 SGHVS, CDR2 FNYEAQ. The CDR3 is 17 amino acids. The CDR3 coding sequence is TGTGCCAGCAGCTTAGGGAAGGGGGGGACGGTGAATGAAAAACTGTTTTTT. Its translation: CASSLGKGGTVNEKLFF.

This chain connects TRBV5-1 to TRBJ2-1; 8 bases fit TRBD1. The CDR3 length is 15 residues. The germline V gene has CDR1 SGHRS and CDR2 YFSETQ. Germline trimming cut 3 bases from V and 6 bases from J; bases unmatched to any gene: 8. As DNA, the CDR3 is TGCGCCAGCAGCTACCGGACAGGGTATTCCAATGAGCAGTTCTTC. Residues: CASSYRTGYSNEQFF.

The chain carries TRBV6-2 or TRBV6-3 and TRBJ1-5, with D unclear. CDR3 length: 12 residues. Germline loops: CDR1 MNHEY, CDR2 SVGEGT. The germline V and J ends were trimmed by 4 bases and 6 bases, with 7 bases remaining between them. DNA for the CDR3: TGTGCCAGCAGTTCTCCTAGTCAGCCCCAGCATTTT. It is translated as CASSSPSQPQHF.

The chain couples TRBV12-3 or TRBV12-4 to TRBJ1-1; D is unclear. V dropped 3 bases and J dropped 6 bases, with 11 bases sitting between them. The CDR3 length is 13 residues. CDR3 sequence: CASSFVLGSEAFF. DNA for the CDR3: TGTGCCAGCAGTTTTGTGCTGGGCTCTGAAGCTTTCTTT.

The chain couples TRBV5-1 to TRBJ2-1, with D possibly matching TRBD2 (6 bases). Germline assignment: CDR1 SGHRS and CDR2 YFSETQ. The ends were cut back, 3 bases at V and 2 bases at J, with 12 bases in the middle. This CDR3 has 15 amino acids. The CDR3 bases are TGCGCCAGCAGCTCTGTTACGGGAGCCTACAATGAGCAGTTCTTC. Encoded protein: CASSSVTGAYNEQFF.

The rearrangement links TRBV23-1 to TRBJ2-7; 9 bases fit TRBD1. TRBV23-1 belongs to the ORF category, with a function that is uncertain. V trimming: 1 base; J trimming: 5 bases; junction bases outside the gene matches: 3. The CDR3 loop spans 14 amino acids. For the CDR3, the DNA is TGCGCCAGCAGTCAATTCACAGGGGGCGACGAGCAGTACGTC. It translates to CASSQFTGGDEQYV.

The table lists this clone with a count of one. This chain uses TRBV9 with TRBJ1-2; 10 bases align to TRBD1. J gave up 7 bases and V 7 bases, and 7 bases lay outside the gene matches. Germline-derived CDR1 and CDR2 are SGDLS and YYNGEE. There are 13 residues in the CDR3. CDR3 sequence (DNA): TGTGCCAGCGGGAGACAGGGGGCGCGTGGCTACACCTTC. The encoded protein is CASGRQGARGYTF. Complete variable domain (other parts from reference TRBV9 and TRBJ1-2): DSGVTQTPKHLITATGQRVTLRCSPRSGDLSVYWYQQSLDQGLQFLIQYYNGEERAKGNILERFSAQQFPDLHSELNLSSLELGDSALYFCASGRQGARGYTFGSGTRLTVV.

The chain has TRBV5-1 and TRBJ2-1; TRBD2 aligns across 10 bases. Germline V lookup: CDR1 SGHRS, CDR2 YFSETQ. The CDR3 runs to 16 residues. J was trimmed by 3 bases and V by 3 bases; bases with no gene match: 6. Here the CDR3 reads CASSYRTSGIYNEQFF. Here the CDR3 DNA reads TGCGCCAGCAGCTACCGGACTAGCGGCATCTACAATGAGCAGTTCTTC.

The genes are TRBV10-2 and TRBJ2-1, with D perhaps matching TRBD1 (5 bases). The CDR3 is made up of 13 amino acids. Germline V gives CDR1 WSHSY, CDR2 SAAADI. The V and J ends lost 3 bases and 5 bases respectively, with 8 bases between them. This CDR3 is CASSDYRNNEQFF. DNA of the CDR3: TGCGCCAGCAGTGATTACAGGAACAATGAGCAGTTCTTC.

CDR3 sequence (DNA): TGTGCCAGCAGCCCCGGGACTAGCCGGACCGGGGAGCTGTTTTTT. Its translation is CASSPGTSRTGELFF. The chain uses TRBV6-5 and TRBJ2-2; 9 nucleotides agree with TRBD2. CDR1 is MNHEY, CDR2 SVGAGI, per germline. With V trimmed by 6 bases and J by 5 bases, 7 bases remained unmatched. The CDR3 length is 15 residues.

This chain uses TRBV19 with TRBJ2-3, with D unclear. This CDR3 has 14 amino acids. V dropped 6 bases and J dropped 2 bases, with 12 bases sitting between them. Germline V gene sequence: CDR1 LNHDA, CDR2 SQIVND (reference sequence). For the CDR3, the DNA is TGTGCCAGTAGCCCGACGAGGTCCACAGATACGCAGTATTTT. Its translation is CASSPTRSTDTQYF.

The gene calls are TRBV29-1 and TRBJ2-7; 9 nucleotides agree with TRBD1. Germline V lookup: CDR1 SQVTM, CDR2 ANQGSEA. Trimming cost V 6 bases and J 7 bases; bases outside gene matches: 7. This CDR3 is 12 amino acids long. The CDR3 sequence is CSVKQGAGEQYF. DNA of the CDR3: TGCAGCGTGAAACAGGGGGCAGGAGAGCAGTACTTC.